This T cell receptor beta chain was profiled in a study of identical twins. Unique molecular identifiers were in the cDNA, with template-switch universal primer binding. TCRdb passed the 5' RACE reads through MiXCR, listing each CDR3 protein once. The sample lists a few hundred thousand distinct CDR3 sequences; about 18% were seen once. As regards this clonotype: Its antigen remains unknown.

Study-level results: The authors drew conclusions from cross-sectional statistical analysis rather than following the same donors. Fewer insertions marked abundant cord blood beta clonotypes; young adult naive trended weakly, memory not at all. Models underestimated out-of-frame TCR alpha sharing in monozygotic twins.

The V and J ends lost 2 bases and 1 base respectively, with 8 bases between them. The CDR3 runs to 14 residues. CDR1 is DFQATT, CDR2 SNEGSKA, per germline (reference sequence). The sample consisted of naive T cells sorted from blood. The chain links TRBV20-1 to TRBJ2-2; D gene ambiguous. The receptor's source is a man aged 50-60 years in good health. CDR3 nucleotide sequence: TGCAGTGCTAGAAATAGCTGGAACACCGGGGAGCTGTTTTTT. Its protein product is CSARNSWNTGELFF.